Sequencing of this T cell receptor beta chain was carried out in a study of blood T cells in healthy people across ages. Looking at the study overall: With template switching, about one barcoded beta molecule was captured per two T cells. Whole-study findings and limits: Getting older went along with TCR beta diversity per million T cells dropping roughly linearly. Donor CMV status, an unknown factor, possibly confounded changes in expanded clonotypes.

As to this clonotype: Its antigen is unidentified.

Primed by a sample-barcoded 5' primer and a J-beta primer mix, a second PCR proceeded for 7 to 11 cycles. TCRdb reprocessed the 5' RACE reads with MiXCR, giving one entry per CDR3 protein. The data contain 550,000 to 750,000 distinct CDR3 sequences, over 20% of them singletons. The CDR3 spans 15 residues. V lost 5 bases, J lost 2 bases, and 7 bases stayed unmatched. Germline loops: CDR1 MNHEY, CDR2 SVGAGI. The clonotype comes from a man aged 70-80 years in good health. V and J are TRBV6-5 and TRBJ2-7, with 9 bases lining up with TRBD2. Sequenced material: blood. Here the CDR3 reads CASSPPTSGAYEQYF. In DNA form, the CDR3 reads TGTGCCAGCAGTCCCCCGACTAGCGGAGCCTACGAGCAGTACTTC.